A selection of T cell receptor beta chains follows, all from one sample in a study of T-cell memory formation after mild COVID-19. TCRdb reprocessed the 5' RACE reads via MiXCR and lists one record per CDR3 protein. The data show 190,000 or so distinct CDR3 sequences, with roughly 10% seen just once and approximately 3% held by the top ten. Sequences were obtained from PBMCs or a T cell subset sorted from them (not recorded which). These receptors originate from a man between 18 and 35 years old who had mild COVID-19 (a few samples of this study predate the infection). Cell type and time point are not known. Each CDR3 is given with its conserved first and last residue. D genes are given only for firm matches. The size entry is marked missing in some rows and otherwise reads once, few, many or a size class.

clone_size	j_call	d_call	v_call	cdr3_nt	cdr3_aa
many	TRBJ2-1	NA	TRBV4-3	TGCGCCAGCAGCGGCCTTGTCCTTAGCTCCTACAATGAGCAGTTCTTC	CASSGLVLSSYNEQFF
NA	TRBJ1-5	NA	TRBV12-3/TRBV12-4	TGTGCCAGCAGTTTAAGGGAACCGCAGCCCCAGCATTTT	CASSLREPQPQHF
NA	TRBJ1-2	NA	TRBV7-2	TGTGCCAGCAGCCCGGGGGACGGATCGCCTTGGGGCTACACCTTC	CASSPGDGSPWGYTF
NA	TRBJ2-3	NA	TRBV4-2	TGTGCCAGCAGCCCGGTAGGGGAAAGCACAGATACGCAGTATTTT	CASSPVGESTDTQYF
many	TRBJ2-6	NA	TRBV5-6	TGTGCCAGCAGCTGGGTAATATCTGGGGCCAACGTCCTGACTTTC	CASSWVISGANVLTF
few	TRBJ1-2	NA	TRBV9	TGTGCCAGCAGCGTAGATGGCAACTATGGCTACACCTTC	CASSVDGNYGYTF
few	TRBJ1-1	NA	TRBV4-3	TGCGCCAGCAGCCACAACAGTATTTTGAACACTGAAGCTTTCTTT	CASSHNSILNTEAFF
few	TRBJ1-2	TRBD1	TRBV12-3/TRBV12-4	TGTGCCAGCAGCCAGGGACAGGGGGCTCTTGGCTACACCTTC	CASSQGQGALGYTF
many	TRBJ1-1	TRBD1	TRBV7-2	TGTGCCAGCAGCTTAGCACGACAGGGGATAGCTTTCTTT	CASSLARQGIAFF
few	TRBJ1-5	NA	TRBV25-1	TGTGCCAGCAAGGGGGTCGGACCCCAGCATTTT	CASKGVGPQHF
NA	TRBJ1-6	TRBD1	TRBV9	TGTGCCAGCAGCGTAGGGGACAGCCGTCGATCACCCCTCCACTTT	CASSVGDSRRSPLHF
NA	TRBJ1-5	NA	TRBV7-2	TGTGCCAGCAGCCCATACAATCAGCCCCAGCATTTT	CASSPYNQPQHF
many	TRBJ2-1	TRBD1	TRBV10-3	TGTGCCATCAGCTCAAGACAGGGGCGCTCCTACAATGAGCAGTTCTTC	CAISSRQGRSYNEQFF
many	TRBJ1-1	NA	TRBV5-8	TGTGCCAGCAGCCTGCTGGGGGTGGGGACTGAAGCTTTCTTT	CASSLLGVGTEAFF
NA	TRBJ1-6	NA	TRBV4-3	TGCGCCAGCAGCCAAGAAGGTCACGCACCCCTCCACTTT	CASSQEGHAPLHF
NA	TRBJ2-5	TRBD2	TRBV4-1	TGCGCCAGCAGCCGCGGGACTAGCGGGGGGGTACAAGAGACCCAGTACTTC	CASSRGTSGGVQETQYF
many	TRBJ2-5	TRBD1	TRBV5-1	TGCGCCAGCAGCTTGGCAGGGGGCCAAGAGACCCAGTACTTC	CASSLAGGQETQYF
NA	TRBJ1-5	TRBD1	TRBV2	TGTGCCAGCAGTCTGACAGGGAACAATCAGCCCCAGCATTTT	CASSLTGNNQPQHF
NA	TRBJ2-5	NA	TRBV9	TGTGCCAGCAGCGCGGTCCTCGGAGAGACCCAGTACTTC	CASSAVLGETQYF
many	TRBJ2-7	NA	TRBV2	TGTGCCAGCGGCGGGACATTCTCCTACGAGCAGTACTTC	CASGGTFSYEQYF
few	TRBJ2-5	NA	TRBV4-1	TGCGCCAGCAGCCAAGCAGAGATTCAAGAGACCCAGTACTTC	CASSQAEIQETQYF
few	TRBJ2-7	TRBD1	TRBV6-2/TRBV6-3	TGTGCCAGCAGTTACCCCGCTAACAGGGGCGAGCAGTACTTC	CASSYPANRGEQYF
few	TRBJ1-1	TRBD1	TRBV11-2	TGTGCCAGCAGCTTAGGGGACAGGGGAATTGGTACTGAAGCTTTCTTT	CASSLGDRGIGTEAFF
few	TRBJ2-1	NA	TRBV3-1	TGTGCCAGCAGCCAGCGGGACGCATACAATGAGCAGTTCTTC	CASSQRDAYNEQFF
few	TRBJ2-3	NA	TRBV4-2	TGTGCCAGCAGCCAAGATCAGAGAGATACGCAGTATTTT	CASSQDQRDTQYF
many	TRBJ2-1	NA	TRBV6-6	TGTGCCAGCAGACAGGGAATGGGTGAGCAGTTCTTC	CASRQGMGEQFF
few	TRBJ2-1	NA	TRBV9	TGTGCCAGCAGCGCGATTCGCAGGGAGAATGAGCAGTTCTTC	CASSAIRRENEQFF
few	TRBJ2-5	NA	TRBV5-5	TGTGCCAGCAGCCCACGGAGATACTCCCCGGTCACAATTAGTGAGACCCAGTACTTC	CASSPRRYSPVTISETQYF
NA	TRBJ2-4	TRBD2	TRBV7-2	TGTGCCAGCAGCCCAGGGGGACTAGCACTAGCCAAAAACATTCAGTACTTC	CASSPGGLALAKNIQYF
many	TRBJ2-3	NA	TRBV5-1	TGCGCCAGCAGCTTGCCCATCGATACGCAGTATTTT	CASSLPIDTQYF
NA	TRBJ1-2	NA	TRBV7-2	TGTGCCAGCAGCTTACGGGGCGGGGGGAGTGGTGGCTACACCTTC	CASSLRGGGSGGYTF
few	TRBJ2-7	NA	TRBV20-1	TGCAGTGCTAGAGGTCGAACTTCTTACTACGAGCAGTACTTC	CSARGRTSYYEQYF
many	TRBJ2-3	TRBD2	TRBV5-1	TGCGCCAGCAGCTACAGTAGCAGCGGGGGGGCCGGAGATACGCAGTATTTT	CASSYSSSGGAGDTQYF
few	TRBJ1-2	TRBD1	TRBV4-3	TGCGCCAGCAGCCAAGACGACAGGGGTAGGGGCTACACCTTC	CASSQDDRGRGYTF
many	TRBJ2-5	NA	TRBV7-2	TGTGCCATTGGTAGTTACCAAGAGACCCAGTACTTC	CAIGSYQETQYF
NA	TRBJ2-3	NA	TRBV3-1	TGTGCCAGCAGCCGCCCCAGAGGGGATACGCAGTATTTT	CASSRPRGDTQYF
NA	TRBJ1-5	NA	TRBV7-8	TGTGCCAGCAGCTTTAGTGAAGAGCAGCCCCAGCATTTT	CASSFSEEQPQHF
NA	TRBJ1-6	NA	TRBV6-5	TGTGCCAGCAGAGAGACAGGAAGGGTTTATAATTCACCCCTCCACTTT	CASRETGRVYNSPLHF
many	TRBJ2-5	NA	TRBV5-5	TGTGCCAGCAGCTTGGACCCCGGCGCGGAGACCCAGTACTTC	CASSLDPGAETQYF
few	TRBJ1-2	NA	TRBV12-3/TRBV12-4	TGTGCCAGCAGTTTACCGGGACGGGGCGGCTACACCTTC	CASSLPGRGGYTF
few	TRBJ1-2	NA	TRBV12-3/TRBV12-4	TGTGCCAGCAGACGGGGTCACTATGGCTACACCTTC	CASRRGHYGYTF
few	TRBJ1-2	NA	TRBV5-1	TGCGCCAGCAGTGGCCAGGGAGACTATGGCTACACCTTC	CASSGQGDYGYTF
few	TRBJ1-3	NA	TRBV12-3/TRBV12-4	TGTGCCAGCAGATCTAAAATGTTTGTTGGAACTGGAAACACCATATATTTT	CASRSKMFVGTGNTIYF
many	TRBJ2-5	NA	TRBV6-2/TRBV6-3	TGTGCCAGCAGTTACTCGACGGGCTCCCTTTTTGCGACCCAGTACTTC	CASSYSTGSLFATQYF
many	TRBJ1-1	NA	TRBV3-1	TGTGCCAGCAGCCAAGATAATGTGGCTACAGGGGAAGCTTTCTTT	CASSQDNVATGEAFF
few	TRBJ2-5	NA	TRBV4-1	TGCGCCAGCAGCCGCGGCGGATTCCAAGAGACCCAGTACTTC	CASSRGGFQETQYF
few	TRBJ2-1	TRBD1	TRBV5-1	TGCGCCAGCAGCACGGGGACAGGGGTGGTCAATGAGCAGTTCTTC	CASSTGTGVVNEQFF